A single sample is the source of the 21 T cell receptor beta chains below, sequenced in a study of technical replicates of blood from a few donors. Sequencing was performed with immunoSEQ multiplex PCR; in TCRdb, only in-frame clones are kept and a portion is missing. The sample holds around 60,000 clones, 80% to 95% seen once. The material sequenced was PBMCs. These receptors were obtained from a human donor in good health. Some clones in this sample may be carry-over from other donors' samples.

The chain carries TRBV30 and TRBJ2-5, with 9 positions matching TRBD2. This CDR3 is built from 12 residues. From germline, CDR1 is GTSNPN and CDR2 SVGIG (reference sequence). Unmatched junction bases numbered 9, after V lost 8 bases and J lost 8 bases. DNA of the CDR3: TGTGCCGGCGGGGGGGTGTCTGCCACCCAGTACTTC. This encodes CAGGGVSATQYF.

The chain's CDR3 is CASSLESAYEQYF. CDR3 DNA sequence: TGTGCCAGCAGCTTGGAATCTGCCTACGAGCAGTACTTC. V is TRBV5-5 and J is TRBJ2-7; unclear D gene. The CDR3 sequence is 13 residues long. Trimming took off 0 bases at V and 2 bases at J, with 6 bases between the two ends. The germline V gene encodes CDR1 SGHKS and CDR2 YYEKEE (reference sequence).

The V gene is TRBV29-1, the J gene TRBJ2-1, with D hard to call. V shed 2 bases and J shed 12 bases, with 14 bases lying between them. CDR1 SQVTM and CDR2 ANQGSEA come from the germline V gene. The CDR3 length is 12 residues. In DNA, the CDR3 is TGCAGCGTTGAAACAGAAGAAGTGGGGCAGTTCTTC. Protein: CSVETEEVGQFF.

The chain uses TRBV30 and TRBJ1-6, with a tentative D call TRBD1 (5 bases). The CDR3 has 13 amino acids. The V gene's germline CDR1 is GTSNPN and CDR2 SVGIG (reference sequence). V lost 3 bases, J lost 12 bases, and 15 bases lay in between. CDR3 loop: CAWSASPRGPLHF. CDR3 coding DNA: TGTGCCTGGAGCGCATCACCTAGGGGACCCCTCCACTTT. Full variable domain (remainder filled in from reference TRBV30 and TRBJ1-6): SQTIHQWPATLVQPVGSPLSLECTVEGTSNPNLYWYRQAAGRGLQLLFYSVGIGQISSEVPQNLSASRPQDRQFILSSKKLLLSDSGFYLCAWSASPRGPLHFGNGTRLTVT.

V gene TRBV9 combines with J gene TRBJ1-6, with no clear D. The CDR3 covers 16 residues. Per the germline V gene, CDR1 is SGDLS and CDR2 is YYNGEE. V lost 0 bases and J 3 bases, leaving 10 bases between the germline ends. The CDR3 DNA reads TGTGCCAGCAGCGTAGCCCTTTCGGGCTATAATTCACCCCTCCACTTT. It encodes CASSVALSGYNSPLHF.

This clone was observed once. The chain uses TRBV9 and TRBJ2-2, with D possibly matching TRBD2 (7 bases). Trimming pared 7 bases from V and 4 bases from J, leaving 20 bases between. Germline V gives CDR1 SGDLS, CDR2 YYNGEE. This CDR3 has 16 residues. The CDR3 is CASASQRGGATGELFF. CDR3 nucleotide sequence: TGTGCCAGCGCTTCCCAGAGAGGGGGGGCCACCGGGGAGCTGTTTTTT.

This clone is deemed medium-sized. CDR3 DNA: TGTGCCACCAAGGGAGGGTTATCAGCGAACACCGGGGAGCTGTTTTTT. This sequence encodes CATKGGLSANTGELFF. The V call is TRBV15, the J call TRBJ2-2, with 7 positions matching TRBD2. Unmatched junction bases numbered 8, after V lost 7 bases and J lost 0 bases. Germline CDR1 and CDR2: LNHNV and YYDKDF (reference sequence). This CDR3 is 16 amino acids long. Filled out from reference TRBV15 and TRBJ2-2, the complete variable domain reads DAMVIQNPRYQVTQFGKPVTLSCSQTLNHNVMYWYQQKSSQAPKLLFHYYDKDFNNEADTPDNFQSRRPNTSFCFLDIRSPGLGDTAMYLCATKGGLSANTGELFFGEGSRLTVL.

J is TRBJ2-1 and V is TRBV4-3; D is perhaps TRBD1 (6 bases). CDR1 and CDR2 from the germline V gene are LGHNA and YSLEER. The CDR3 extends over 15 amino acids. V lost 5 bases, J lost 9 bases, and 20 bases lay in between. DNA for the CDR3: TGCGCCAGCAGCGCCGGGACAAGTTTGAGTGGTGAGCAGTTCTTC. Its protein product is CASSAGTSLSGEQFF.

Here the CDR3 DNA reads TGTGCCAGCAGCCCCTCTGGCGGCACCCAGTACTTC. Protein sequence: CASSPSGGTQYF. V is TRBV7-2 and J is TRBJ2-5, with D unclear. CDR3 size: 12 residues. Deletions cut 5 bases from V and 8 bases from J, with 12 bases between. CDR1 is SGHTA and CDR2 is FQGNSA in the germline V gene.

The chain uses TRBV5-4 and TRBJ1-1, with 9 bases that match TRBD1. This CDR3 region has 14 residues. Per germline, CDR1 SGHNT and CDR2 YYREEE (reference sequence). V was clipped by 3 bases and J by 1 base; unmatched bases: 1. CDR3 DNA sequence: TGTGCCAGCAGCTGGGGACAGGGGAACACTGAAGCTTTCTTT. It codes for CASSWGQGNTEAFF.

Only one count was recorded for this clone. DNA of the CDR3: TGTGCCAGCAGCTTAGTAGGGAGTCAGACCCAGTACTTC. Protein product: CASSLVGSQTQYF. The J gene is TRBJ2-5, the V gene TRBV7-2; perhaps TRBD2 as D (5 bases). Germline CDR1 is SGHTA and CDR2 is FQGNSA. This CDR3 region has 13 residues. Trimming cost V 1 base and J 6 bases, with 9 bases left between them. Looking up the rest from reference TRBV7-2 and TRBJ2-5 gives the full variable domain: GAGVSQSPSNKVTEKGKDVELRCDPISGHTALYWYRQSLGQGLEFLIYFQGNSAPDKSGLPSDRFSAERTGGSVSTLTIQRTQQEDSAVYLCASSLVGSQTQYFGPGTRLLVL.

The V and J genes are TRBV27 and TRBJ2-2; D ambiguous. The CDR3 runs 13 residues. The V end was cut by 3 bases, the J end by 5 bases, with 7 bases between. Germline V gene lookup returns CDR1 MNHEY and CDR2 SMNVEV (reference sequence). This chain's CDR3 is CASSFFSTGELFF. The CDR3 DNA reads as TGTGCCAGCAGTTTTTTTTCGACCGGGGAGCTGTTTTTT.

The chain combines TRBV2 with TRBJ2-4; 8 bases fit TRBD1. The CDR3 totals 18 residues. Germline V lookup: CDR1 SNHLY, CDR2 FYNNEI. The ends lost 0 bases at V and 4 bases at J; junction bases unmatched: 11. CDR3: CASSEALPDRGPKNIQYF. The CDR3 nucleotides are TGTGCCAGCAGTGAAGCGCTTCCTGACAGGGGTCCTAAAAACATTCAGTACTTC.

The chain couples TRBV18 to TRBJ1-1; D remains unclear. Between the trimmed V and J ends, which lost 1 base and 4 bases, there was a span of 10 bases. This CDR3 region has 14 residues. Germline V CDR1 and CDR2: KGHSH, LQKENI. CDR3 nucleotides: TGTGCCAGCTCACCACGGCAGGAGGGCACTGAAGCTTTCTTT. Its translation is CASSPRQEGTEAFF.

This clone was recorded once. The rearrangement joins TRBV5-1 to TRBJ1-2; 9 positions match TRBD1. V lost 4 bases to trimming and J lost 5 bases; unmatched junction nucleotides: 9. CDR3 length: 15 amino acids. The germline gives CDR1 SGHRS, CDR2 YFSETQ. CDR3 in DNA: TGCGCCAGCAGCAGGGGACAGGGCGAGCGGTATGGCTACACCTTC. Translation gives CASSRGQGERYGYTF.

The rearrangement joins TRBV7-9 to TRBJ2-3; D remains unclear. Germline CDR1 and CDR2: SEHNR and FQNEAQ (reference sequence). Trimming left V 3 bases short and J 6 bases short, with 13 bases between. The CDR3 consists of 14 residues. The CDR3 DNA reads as TGTGCCAGCAGCTTCGAGAAGCTTTCGGATACGCAGTATTTT. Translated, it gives CASSFEKLSDTQYF.

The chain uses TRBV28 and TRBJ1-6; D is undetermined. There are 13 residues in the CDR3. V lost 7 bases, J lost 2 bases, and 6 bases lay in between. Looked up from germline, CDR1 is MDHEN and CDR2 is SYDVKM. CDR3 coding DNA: TGTGCCAGCACCTCCCCCTATAATTCACCCCTCCACTTT. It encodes CASTSPYNSPLHF. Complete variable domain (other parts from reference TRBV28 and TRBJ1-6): DVKVTQSSRYLVKRTGEKVFLECVQDMDHENMFWYRQDPGLGLRLIYFSYDVKMKEKGDIPEGYSVSREKKERFSLILESASTNQTSMYLCASTSPYNSPLHFGNGTRLTVT.

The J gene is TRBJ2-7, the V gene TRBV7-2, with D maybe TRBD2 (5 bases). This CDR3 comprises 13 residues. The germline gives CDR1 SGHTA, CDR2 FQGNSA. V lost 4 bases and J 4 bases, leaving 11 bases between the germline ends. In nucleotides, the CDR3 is TGTGCCAGCAGCTCCCGAGGCGGGTACGAGCAGTACTTC. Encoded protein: CASSSRGGYEQYF. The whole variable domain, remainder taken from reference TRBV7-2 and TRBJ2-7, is GAGVSQSPSNKVTEKGKDVELRCDPISGHTALYWYRQSLGQGLEFLIYFQGNSAPDKSGLPSDRFSAERTGGSVSTLTIQRTQQEDSAVYLCASSSRGGYEQYFGPGTRLTVT.

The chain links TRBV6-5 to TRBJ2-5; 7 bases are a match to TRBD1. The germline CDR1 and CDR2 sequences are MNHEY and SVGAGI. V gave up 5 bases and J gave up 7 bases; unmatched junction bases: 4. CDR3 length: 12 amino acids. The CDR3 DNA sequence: TGTGCCAGCAGTAACAGGGGAGTGACCCAGTACTTC. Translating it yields CASSNRGVTQYF.

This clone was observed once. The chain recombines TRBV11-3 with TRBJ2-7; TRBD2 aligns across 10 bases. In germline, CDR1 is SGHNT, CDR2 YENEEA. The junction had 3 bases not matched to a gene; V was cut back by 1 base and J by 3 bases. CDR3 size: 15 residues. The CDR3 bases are TGTGCCAGCAGCTTAGGGGCTAGCGGGAGCTACGAGCAGTACTTC. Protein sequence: CASSLGASGSYEQYF.

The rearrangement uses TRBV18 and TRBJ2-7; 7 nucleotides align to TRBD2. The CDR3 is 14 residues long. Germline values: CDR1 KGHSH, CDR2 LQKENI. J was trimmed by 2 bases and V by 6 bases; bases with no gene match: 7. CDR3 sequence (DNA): TGTGCCAGCTCTCCTGCGGGGGATGCCTACGAGCAGTACTTC. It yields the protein CASSPAGDAYEQYF.